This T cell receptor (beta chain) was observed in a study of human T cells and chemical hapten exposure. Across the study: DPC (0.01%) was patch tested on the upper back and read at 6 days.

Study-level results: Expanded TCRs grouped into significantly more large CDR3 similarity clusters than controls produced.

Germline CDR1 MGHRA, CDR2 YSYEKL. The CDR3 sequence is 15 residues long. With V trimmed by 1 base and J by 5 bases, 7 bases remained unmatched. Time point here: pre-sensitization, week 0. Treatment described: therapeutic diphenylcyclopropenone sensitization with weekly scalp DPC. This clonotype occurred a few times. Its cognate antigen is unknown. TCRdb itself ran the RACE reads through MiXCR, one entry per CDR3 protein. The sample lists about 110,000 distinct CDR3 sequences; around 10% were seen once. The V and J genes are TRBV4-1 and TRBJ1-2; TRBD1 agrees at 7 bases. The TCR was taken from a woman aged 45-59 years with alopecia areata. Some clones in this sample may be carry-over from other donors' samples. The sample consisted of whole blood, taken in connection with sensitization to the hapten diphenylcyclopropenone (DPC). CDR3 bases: TGCGCCAGCAGCCAAGTGAATGCACAGGGGTATGGCTACACCTTC. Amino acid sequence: CASSQVNAQGYGYTF.